This T cell receptor beta chain was identified in a study of metastatic and nonmetastatic thyroid tumors. This clone has only a few counts. The conserved final phenylalanine or tryptophan is absent from the CDR3, which likely points to a read error. No patient received treatment before thyroid surgery. Germline-derived CDR1 and CDR2 are MRHNA and SNTAGT. The CDR3 is 15 amino acids. Per the authors' pipeline: Building a distant-metastasis classifier for papillary thyroid cancer drew on CDR3 differences across clinicopathological groups. TCRdb re-analyzed the PCR reads through MiXCR. These V and J calls derive from TCRdb rather than the authors' analysis. Seen here are some 40,000 clones, 20% to 25% observed once, and the top ten hold roughly 15%.

Sequencing was done on a sample of tumor tissue. The chain combines TRBV6-4 with TRBJ2-6, with D perhaps TRBD2 (5 bases). The sequence derives from a female donor with papillary thyroid cancer or a benign thyroid nodule (not recorded which). Some clones in this sample may be carry-over from other donors' samples. This CDR3 reads CASKEAISGANVLTL. For the CDR3, the DNA is TGCGCCAGCAAGGAGGCGATCTCTGGGGCCAACGTCCTGACTTTA.